Included here is one T cell receptor beta chain sequence, with context. Germline CDR1 is LGHDT and CDR2 is YNNKEL (reference sequence). The CDR3 consists of 14 residues. With 6 bases removed from V and 2 bases from J, the gap between germline ends came to 11 bases. The entry originates in a study of T-cell memory formation after mild COVID-19. Study-wide context: Most TCR clusters belonged to a single donor.

Constant-segment primers served in 5'RACE that generated TCR alpha and TCR beta cDNA libraries bearing sample barcodes and UMIs. A single record per CDR3 protein comes from TCRdb applying MiXCR to the 5' RACE reads. Here the sample spans 210,000 or so distinct CDR3 sequences, roughly a tenth being singletons. The genes are TRBV3-1 and TRBJ1-5; D might be TRBD1 (5 bases). The receptor's source is a man between 18 and 29 years old who had mild COVID-19 (a few samples of this study predate the infection). Cell type and time point are not known. Sequencing input: PBMCs or a T cell subset sorted from them (not recorded which). Here the CDR3 reads CASSPGGGNQPQHF. CDR3 coding DNA: TGTGCCAGCAGTCCCGGGGGGGGCAATCAGCCCCAGCATTTT.